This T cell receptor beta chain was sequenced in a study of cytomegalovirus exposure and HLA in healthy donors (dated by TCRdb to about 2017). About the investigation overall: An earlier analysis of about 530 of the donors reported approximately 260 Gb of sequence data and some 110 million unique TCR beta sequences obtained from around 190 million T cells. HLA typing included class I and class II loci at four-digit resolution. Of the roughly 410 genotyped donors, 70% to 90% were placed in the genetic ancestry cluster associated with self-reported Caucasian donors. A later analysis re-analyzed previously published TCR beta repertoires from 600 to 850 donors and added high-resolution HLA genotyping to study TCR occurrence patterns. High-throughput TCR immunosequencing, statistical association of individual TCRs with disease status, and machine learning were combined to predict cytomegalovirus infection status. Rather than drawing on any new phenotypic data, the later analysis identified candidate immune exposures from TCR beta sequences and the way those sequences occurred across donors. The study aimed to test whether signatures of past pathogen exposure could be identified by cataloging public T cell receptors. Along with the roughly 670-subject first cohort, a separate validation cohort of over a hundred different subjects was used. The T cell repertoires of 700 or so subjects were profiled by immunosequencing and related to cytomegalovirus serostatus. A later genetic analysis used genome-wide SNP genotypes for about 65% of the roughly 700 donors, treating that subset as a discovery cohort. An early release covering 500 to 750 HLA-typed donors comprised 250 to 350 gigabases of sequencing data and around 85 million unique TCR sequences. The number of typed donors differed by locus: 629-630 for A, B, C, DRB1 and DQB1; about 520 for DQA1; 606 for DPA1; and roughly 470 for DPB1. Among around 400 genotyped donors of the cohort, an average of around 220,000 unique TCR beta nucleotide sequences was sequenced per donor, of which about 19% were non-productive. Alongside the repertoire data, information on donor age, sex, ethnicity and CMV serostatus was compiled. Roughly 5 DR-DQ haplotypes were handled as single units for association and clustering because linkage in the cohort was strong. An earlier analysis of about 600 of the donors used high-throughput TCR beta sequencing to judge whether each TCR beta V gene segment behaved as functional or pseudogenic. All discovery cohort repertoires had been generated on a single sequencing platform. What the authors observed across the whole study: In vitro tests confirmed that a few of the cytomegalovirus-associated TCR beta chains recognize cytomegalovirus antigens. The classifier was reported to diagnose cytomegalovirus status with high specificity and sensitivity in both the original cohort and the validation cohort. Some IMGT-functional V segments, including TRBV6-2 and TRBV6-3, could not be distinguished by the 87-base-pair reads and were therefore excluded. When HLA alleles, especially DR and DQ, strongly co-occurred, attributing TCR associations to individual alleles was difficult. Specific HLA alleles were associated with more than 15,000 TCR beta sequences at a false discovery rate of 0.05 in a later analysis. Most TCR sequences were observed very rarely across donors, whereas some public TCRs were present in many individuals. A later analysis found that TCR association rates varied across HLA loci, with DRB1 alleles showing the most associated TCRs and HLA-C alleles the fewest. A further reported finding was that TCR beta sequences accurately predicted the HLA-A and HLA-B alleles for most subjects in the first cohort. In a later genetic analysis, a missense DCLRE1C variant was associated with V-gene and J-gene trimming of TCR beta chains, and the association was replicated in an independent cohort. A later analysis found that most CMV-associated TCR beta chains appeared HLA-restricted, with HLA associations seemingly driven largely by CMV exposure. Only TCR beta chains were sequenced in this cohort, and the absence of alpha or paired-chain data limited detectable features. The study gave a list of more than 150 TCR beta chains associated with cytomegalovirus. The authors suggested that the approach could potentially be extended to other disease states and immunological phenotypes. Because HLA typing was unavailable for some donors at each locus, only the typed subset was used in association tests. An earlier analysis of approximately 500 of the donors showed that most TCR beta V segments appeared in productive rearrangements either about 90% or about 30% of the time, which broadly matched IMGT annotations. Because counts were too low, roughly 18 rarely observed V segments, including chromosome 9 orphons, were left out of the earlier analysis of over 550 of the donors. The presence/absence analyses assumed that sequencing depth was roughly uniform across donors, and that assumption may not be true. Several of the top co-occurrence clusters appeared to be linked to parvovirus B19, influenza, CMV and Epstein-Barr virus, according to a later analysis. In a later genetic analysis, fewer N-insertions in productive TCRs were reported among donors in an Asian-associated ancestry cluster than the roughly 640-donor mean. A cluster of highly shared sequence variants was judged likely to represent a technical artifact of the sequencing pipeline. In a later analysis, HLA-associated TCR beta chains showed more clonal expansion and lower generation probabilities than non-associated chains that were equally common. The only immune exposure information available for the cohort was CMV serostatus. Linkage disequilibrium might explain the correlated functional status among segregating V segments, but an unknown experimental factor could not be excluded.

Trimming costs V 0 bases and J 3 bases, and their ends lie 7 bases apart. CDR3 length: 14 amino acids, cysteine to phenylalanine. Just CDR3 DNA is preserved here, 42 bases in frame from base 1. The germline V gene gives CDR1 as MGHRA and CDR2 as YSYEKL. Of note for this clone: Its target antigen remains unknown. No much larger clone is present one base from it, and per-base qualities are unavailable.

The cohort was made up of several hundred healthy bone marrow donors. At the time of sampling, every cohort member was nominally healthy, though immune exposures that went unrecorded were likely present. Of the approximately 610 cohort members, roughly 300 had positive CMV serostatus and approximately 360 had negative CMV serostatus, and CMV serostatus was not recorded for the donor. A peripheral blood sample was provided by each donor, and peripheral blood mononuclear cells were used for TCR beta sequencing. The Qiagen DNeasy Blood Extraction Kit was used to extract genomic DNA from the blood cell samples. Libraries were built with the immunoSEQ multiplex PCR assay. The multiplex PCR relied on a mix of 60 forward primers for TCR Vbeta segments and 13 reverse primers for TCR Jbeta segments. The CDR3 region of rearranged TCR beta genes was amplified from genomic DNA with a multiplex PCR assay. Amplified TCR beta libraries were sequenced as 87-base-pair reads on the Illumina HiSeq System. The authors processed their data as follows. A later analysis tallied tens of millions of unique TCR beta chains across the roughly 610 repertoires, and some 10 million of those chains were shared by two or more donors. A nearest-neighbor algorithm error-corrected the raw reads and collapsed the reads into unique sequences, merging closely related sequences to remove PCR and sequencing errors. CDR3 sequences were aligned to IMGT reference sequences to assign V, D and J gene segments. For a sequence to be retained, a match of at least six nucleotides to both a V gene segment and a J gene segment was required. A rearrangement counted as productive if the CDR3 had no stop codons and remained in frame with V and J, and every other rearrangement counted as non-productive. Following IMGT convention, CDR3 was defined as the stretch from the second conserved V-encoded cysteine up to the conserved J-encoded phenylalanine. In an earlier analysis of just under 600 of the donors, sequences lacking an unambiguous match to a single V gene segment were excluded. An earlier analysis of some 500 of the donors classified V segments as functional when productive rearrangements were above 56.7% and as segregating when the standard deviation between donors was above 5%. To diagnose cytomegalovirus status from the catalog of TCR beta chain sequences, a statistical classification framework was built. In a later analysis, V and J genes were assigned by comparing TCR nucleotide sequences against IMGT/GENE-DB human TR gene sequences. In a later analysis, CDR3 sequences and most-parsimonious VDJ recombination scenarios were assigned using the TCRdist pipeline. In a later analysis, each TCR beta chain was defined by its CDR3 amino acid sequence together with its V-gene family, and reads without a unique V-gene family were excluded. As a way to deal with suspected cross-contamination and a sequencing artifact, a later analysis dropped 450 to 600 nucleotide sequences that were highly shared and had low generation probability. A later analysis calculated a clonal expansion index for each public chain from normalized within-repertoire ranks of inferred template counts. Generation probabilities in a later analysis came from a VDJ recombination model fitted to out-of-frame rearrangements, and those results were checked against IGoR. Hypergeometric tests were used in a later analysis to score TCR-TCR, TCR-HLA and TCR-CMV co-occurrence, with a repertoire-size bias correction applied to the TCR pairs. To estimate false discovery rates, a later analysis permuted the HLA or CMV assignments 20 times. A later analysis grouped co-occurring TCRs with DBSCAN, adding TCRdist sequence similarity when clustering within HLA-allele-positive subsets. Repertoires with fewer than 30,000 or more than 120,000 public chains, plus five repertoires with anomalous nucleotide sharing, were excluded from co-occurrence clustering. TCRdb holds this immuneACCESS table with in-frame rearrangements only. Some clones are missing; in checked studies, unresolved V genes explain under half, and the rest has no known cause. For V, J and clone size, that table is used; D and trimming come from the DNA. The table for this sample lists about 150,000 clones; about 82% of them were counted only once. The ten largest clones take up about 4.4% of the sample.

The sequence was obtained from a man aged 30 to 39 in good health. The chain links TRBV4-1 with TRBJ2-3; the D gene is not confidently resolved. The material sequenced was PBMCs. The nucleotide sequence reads TGCGCCAGCAGCCAAGATCCGTCTACAGATACGCAGTATTTT. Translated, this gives CASSQDPSTDTQYF.